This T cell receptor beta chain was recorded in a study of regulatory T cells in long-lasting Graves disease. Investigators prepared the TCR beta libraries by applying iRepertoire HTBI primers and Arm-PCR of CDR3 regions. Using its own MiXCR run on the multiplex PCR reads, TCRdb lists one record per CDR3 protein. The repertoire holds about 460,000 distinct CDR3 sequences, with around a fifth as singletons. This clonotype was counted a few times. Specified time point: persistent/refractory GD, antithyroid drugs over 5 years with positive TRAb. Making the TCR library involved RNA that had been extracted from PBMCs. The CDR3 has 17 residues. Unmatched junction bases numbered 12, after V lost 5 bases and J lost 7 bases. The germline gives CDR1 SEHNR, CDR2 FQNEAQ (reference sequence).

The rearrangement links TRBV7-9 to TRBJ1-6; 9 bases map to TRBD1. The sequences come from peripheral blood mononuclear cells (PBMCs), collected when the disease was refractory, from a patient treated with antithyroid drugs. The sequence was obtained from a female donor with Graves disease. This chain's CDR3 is CASSGLGQGVSNSPLHF. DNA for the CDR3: TGTGCCAGCAGCGGCCTGGGACAGGGAGTTAGCAATTCACCCCTCCACTTT.